This section outlines one T cell receptor (beta chain) sequence together with its context. These data originate in a study of cytomegalovirus exposure and HLA in healthy donors. V shed 3 bases and J shed 5 bases, with 5 bases lying between them. From germline, CDR1 is SEHNR and CDR2 FQNEAQ (reference sequence). This CDR3 is built from 12 residues. This PCR relied on a set of 60 Vbeta primers and 13 Jbeta primers. TCRdb's table, derived via immunoSEQ multiplex PCR, lists solely in-frame clones and lacks some. The profile covers under 200,000 clones, with about 59% appearing a single time and 2.5% to 3% taken by the ten largest.

The TCR sequence derives from a man in his forties or fifties in good health and CMV-seronegative. The chain links TRBV7-9 to TRBJ2-1; D unclear. The source material was PBMCs. Here the CDR3 DNA reads TGTGCCAGCAGCTTCTTCCACAATGAGCAGTTCTTC. Translation gives CASSFFHNEQFF.